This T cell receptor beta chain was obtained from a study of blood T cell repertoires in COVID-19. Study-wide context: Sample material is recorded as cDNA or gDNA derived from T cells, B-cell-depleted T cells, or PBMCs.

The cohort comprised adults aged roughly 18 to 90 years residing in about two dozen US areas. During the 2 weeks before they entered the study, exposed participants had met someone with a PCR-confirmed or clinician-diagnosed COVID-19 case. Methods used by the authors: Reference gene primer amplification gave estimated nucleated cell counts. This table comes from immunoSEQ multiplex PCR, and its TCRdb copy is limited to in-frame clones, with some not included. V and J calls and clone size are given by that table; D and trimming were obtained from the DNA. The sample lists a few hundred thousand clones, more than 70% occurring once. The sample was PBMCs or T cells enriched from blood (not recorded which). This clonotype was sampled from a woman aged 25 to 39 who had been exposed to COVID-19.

The CDR3 reads CASSLVKGHQAFF. CDR3 bases: TGTGCCAGCAGTTTGGTAAAGGGGCACCAAGCTTTCTTT. V usage is TRBV12-3 or TRBV12-4 and J usage is TRBJ1-1; D possibly corresponds to TRBD1 (5 bases). The CDR3 totals 13 residues. V was cut by 3 bases and J by 9 bases, with 14 bases left in between.